The next 9 T cell receptor beta chains were all read from a single sample in a study of long-term antiretroviral therapy in people with HIV. At survey level, the immunoSEQ assay was run in its v3.0 version. The assay was immunoSEQ multiplex PCR, and TCRdb's table has in-frame clones only and misses some. The sample lists more than 25,000 clones; 85% to 90% were seen once. Sequenced here: unsorted PBMCs, sampled 3.2 years before starting antiretroviral therapy. Receptors originate from a man aged 50 to 60 with HIV.

About this clone itself: This CDR3 is also generated by other DNA sequences in the sample. The V gene is TRBV6-1, the J gene TRBJ1-5; perhaps TRBD1 as D (5 bases). Germline CDR1 and CDR2: MNHNS and SASEGT. The ends were cut back, 6 bases at V and 1 base at J, with 7 bases in the middle. The CDR3 consists of 13 residues. The CDR3 sequence is CASRTVSNQPQHF. The CDR3 DNA follows: TGTGCCAGCAGGACAGTAAGCAATCAGCCCCAGCATTTT.

The chain combines TRBV19 with TRBJ1-1; D perhaps matches TRBD1 (5 bases). The CDR3 runs to 13 residues. Trimming took 3 bases from V and 7 from J, leaving 12 bases between them. Germline CDR1 LNHDA, CDR2 SQIVND (reference sequence). The CDR3 sequence: CASSIRGGGEAFF. The CDR3 DNA is TGTGCCAGTAGTATTCGCGGGGGAGGTGAAGCTTTCTTT. The whole variable domain, filled in from reference TRBV19 and TRBJ1-1, reads DGGITQSPKYLFRKEGQNVTLSCEQNLNHDAMYWYRQDPGQGLRLIYYSQIVNDFQKGDIAEGYSVSREKKESFPLTVTSAQKNPTAFYLCASSIRGGGEAFFGQGTRLTVV.

Here the CDR3 DNA reads TGCGCCAGCAGTGAGTCTTACCTGAACACTGAAGCTTTCTTT. Amino acids: CASSESYLNTEAFF. This rearrangement joins TRBV10-1 to TRBJ1-1; D is unclear. The germline CDR1 and CDR2 sequences are WNHNN and SYGVQD (reference sequence). The CDR3 is 14 amino acids. V gave up 0 bases and J gave up 0 bases, with 5 bases separating them.

Here the CDR3 reads CALEASVAKNIQYF. In nucleotides, the CDR3 is TGTGCCTTGGAGGCGTCGGTAGCCAAAAACATTCAGTACTTC. This chain links TRBV30 with TRBJ2-4, with a possible D match to TRBD2 (5 bases). The CDR3 loop spans 14 amino acids. Trimming took off 7 bases at V and 0 bases at J, with 13 bases between the two ends. CDR1 GTSNPN and CDR2 SVGIG come from the germline V gene (reference sequence).

V and J are TRBV5-5 and TRBJ1-1; D perhaps matches TRBD1 (6 bases). CDR1 is SGHKS, CDR2 YYEKEE, per germline (reference sequence). There are 16 residues in the CDR3. Between the trimmed V and J ends, which lost 4 bases and 3 bases, there was a span of 19 bases. CDR3: CASSPWGTKEDTEAFF. The CDR3 DNA sequence: TGTGCCAGCAGCCCGTGGGGGACAAAGGAGGACACTGAAGCTTTCTTT.

V and J are TRBV6-1 and TRBJ1-5, with TRBD1 as a possible D gene (5 bases). CDR1 is MNHNS, CDR2 SASEGT, per germline. The V end was cut by 7 bases, the J end by 0 bases, with 19 bases between. The CDR3 has 17 residues. CDR3: CASTEGQSPYSNQPQHF. CDR3 nucleotide sequence: TGTGCCAGCACTGAGGGGCAGTCACCTTATAGCAATCAGCCCCAGCATTTT.

The genes are TRBV29-1 and TRBJ1-3; 11 bases are shared with TRBD1. V was pared by 6 bases and J by 8 bases, with 6 bases of the junction left unmatched. This CDR3 is 13 amino acids long. The germline V gene encodes CDR1 SQVTM and CDR2 ANQGSEA. The CDR3 loop reads CSVSGTGGHTIYF. CDR3 coding DNA: TGCAGCGTCAGCGGGACAGGGGGACACACCATATATTTT.

V is TRBV7-9 and J is TRBJ2-5; D gene ambiguous. Germline-derived CDR1 and CDR2 are SEHNR and FQNEAQ (reference sequence). The CDR3 is 13 residues long. Trimming took 1 base from V and 4 from J, leaving 7 bases between them. The CDR3 region has the DNA TGTGCCAGCAGCTTAGGCGATCCAGAGACCCAGTACTTC. Amino acid sequence: CASSLGDPETQYF.

The chain uses TRBV6-7 and TRBJ1-4; TRBD1 might be the D (6 bases). TRBV6-7 is filed as an ORF, its function uncertain. Trimming took off 7 bases at V and 0 bases at J, with 12 bases between the two ends. The CDR3 runs to 15 residues. The DNA for the CDR3 is TGTGCCAGCACCAAGGGACAATCAACTAATGAAAAACTGTTTTTT. It is translated as CASTKGQSTNEKLFF.